This T cell receptor beta chain was observed in a study of beta chain features in type 1 diabetes. Study-wide results and caveats: In every one of the four CD4+ subsets, TCRB CDR3s were moderately but significantly shorter in Type 1 diabetes patients.

A remark on this clone: What it recognizes is unknown.

CD4+ naive, central memory, regulatory and stem cell-like memory cells were sorted via CD45RO/CCR7/CD25/CD127/CD95/CD27. All of the isolated RNA was reverse transcribed, so expressed TCRB transcripts were sequenced. Using immunoSEQ multiplex PCR, the repertoire was profiled, and TCRdb retains in-frame clones only, with some absent. The data show a few hundred thousand clones, about 15% seen once. V gave up 7 bases and J gave up 4 bases, with 16 bases separating them. Germline CDR1 MDHEN, CDR2 SYDVKM. The CDR3 totals 14 residues. The chain is built from TRBV28 and TRBJ2-5, with D unclear. This receptor was identified in a woman under 30 in good health. What was sequenced was naive CD4+ T cells from blood. CDR3 protein: CASTTWVGLETQYF. The CDR3 DNA reads TGTGCCAGCACCACCTGGGTCGGGTTAGAGACCCAGTACTTC.